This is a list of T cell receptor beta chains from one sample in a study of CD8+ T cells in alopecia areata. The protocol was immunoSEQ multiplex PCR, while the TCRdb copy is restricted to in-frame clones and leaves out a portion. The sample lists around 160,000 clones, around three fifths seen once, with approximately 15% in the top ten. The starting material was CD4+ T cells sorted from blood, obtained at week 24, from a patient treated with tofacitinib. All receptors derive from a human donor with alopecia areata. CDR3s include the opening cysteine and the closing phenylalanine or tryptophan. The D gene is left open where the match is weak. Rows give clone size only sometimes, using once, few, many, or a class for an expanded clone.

TGTGCCAGCAGCCAGGGGTATCGGACTGAAGCTTTCTTT,CASSQGYRTEAFF,TRBJ1-1,NA,TRBV11-1,NA
TGTGCCAGCGGGGCACAGGGTGGGGATACTGAAGCTTTCTTT,CASGAQGGDTEAFF,TRBJ1-1,few,TRBV5-5,NA
TGCAGCGTTGAAGATCCGGGACAGGGGAGTCGCACTGAAGCTTTCTTT,CSVEDPGQGSRTEAFF,TRBJ1-1,few,TRBV29-1,TRBD1
TGTGCCTGGAGAGAGAACACTGAAGCTTTCTTT,CAWRENTEAFF,TRBJ1-1,NA,TRBV30,NA
TGCGCCAGCAGCGGGACAGGGGAGAACACCGGGGAGCTGTTTTTT,CASSGTGENTGELFF,TRBJ2-2,NA,TRBV5-1,TRBD1
TGTGCCAGCATAAGCTCTACTCTCACCGGGGAGCTGTTTTTT,CASISSTLTGELFF,TRBJ2-2,NA,TRBV11-2,NA
TGTGCCTGGAGTGTAGCGGGGGGCACGCTAGATACGCAGTATTTT,CAWSVAGGTLDTQYF,TRBJ2-3,NA,TRBV30,TRBD2
TGTGCCAGCAGTCGGACAGGGGGCCCCTACGAGCAGTACTTC,CASSRTGGPYEQYF,TRBJ2-7,NA,TRBV25-1,TRBD1
TGTGCCAGCAGTGGAATTCCAGGTTCACCCCTCCACTTT,CASSGIPGSPLHF,TRBJ1-6,few,TRBV7-9,NA
TGTGCCAGCAGCCCATTCGTGGGACAGCAGTTCTTC,CASSPFVGQQFF,TRBJ2-1,NA,TRBV14,NA
TGTGCCAGTCTTTCCGGACAGGGAAACTACGAGCAGTACTTC,CASLSGQGNYEQYF,TRBJ2-7,NA,TRBV2,TRBD1
TGCAGCGTTGAACCTGGAGAGACCCAGTACTTC,CSVEPGETQYF,TRBJ2-5,NA,TRBV29-1,NA
TGCAGCGTTGAAGGACAGGGGGAACCAGATACGCAGTATTTT,CSVEGQGEPDTQYF,TRBJ2-3,NA,TRBV29-1,TRBD1
TGCGCCAGCAGTGAGGGAGGAACGGCCTACGAGCAGTACTTC,CASSEGGTAYEQYF,TRBJ2-7,NA,TRBV10-1,NA
TGTGCCATCAGTGACAGCACAGATACGCAGTATTTT,CAISDSTDTQYF,TRBJ2-3,few,TRBV10-3,NA
TGTGCCAGCAGCCAGGAAGTGGGTGGTCGGGAGCTGTTTTTT,CASSQEVGGRELFF,TRBJ2-2,NA,TRBV14,NA
TGTGCCTGGAGTGTAAATGACGGTGAGCAGTTCTTC,CAWSVNDGEQFF,TRBJ2-1,NA,TRBV30,NA
TGTGCCAGCAGTCTCCGCCGCGGGTATGGTGAAAAACTGTTTTTT,CASSLRRGYGEKLFF,TRBJ1-4,NA,TRBV27,NA
TGTGCCGTCGCGGGGTTAGGAACCTACGAGCAGTACTTC,CAVAGLGTYEQYF,TRBJ2-7,NA,TRBV10-3,NA
TGTGCCAGCAGTACCATTGGCACTGAAGCTTTCTTT,CASSTIGTEAFF,TRBJ1-1,NA,TRBV27,NA
TGTGCCAGCAGCTTGGGCGGTAGCTCTGGGGCCAACGTCCTGACTTTC,CASSLGGSSGANVLTF,TRBJ2-6,NA,TRBV7-9,NA
TGTGCCACCAGCAGAGAGGCCCGGGGACCTAATGAAAAACTGTTTTTT,CATSREARGPNEKLFF,TRBJ1-4,NA,TRBV15,NA
TGTGCCAGCAGTCGCATTTCCGGGGAGCTGTTTTTT,CASSRISGELFF,TRBJ2-2,few,TRBV6-5,NA
TGTGCCACCAGCTCCCGGACAGGGGGCACCGGGGAGCTGTTTTTT,CATSSRTGGTGELFF,TRBJ2-2,few,TRBV15,TRBD1
TGTGCCAGCAGTGACAGGGACGCCGCGGCTAACTATGGCTACACCTTC,CASSDRDAAANYGYTF,TRBJ1-2,NA,TRBV2,NA
TGTGCCAGCAGCCCCCGGACAGGGGGGTACTATGGCTACACCTTC,CASSPRTGGYYGYTF,TRBJ1-2,NA,TRBV5-8,TRBD1
TGTGCCAGCAGCTTTGGGACTAGCGGGGGGCGCACAGATACGCAGTATTTT,CASSFGTSGGRTDTQYF,TRBJ2-3,NA,TRBV7-2,TRBD2
TGTGCCAGCAGCCTCGCCCAGGCCTGGGAGACCCAGTACTTC,CASSLAQAWETQYF,TRBJ2-5,NA,TRBV11-1,NA
TGTGCCAGTAACAACCGGGACAGGTACACTGAAGCTTTCTTT,CASNNRDRYTEAFF,TRBJ1-1,NA,TRBV19,TRBD1
TGCAGCGTTGAACTAACCATTCCTAGGACAGAGTTTTATGGCTACACCTTC,CSVELTIPRTEFYGYTF,TRBJ1-2,few,TRBV29-1,NA
TGTGCCAGCAGTCCCTCGTGGGGTTCCCCTGGCTACACCTTC,CASSPSWGSPGYTF,TRBJ1-2,few,TRBV6-5,NA
TGTGCCATCCGGGAGGAGGTCACTGAAGCTTTCTTT,CAIREEVTEAFF,TRBJ1-1,NA,TRBV2,NA
TGTGCCTTTGGACGACTTAACTATGGCTACACCTTC,CAFGRLNYGYTF,TRBJ1-2,NA,TRBV30,NA
TGCAGCGTTGGCAGGCAAGAGACCCAGTACTTC,CSVGRQETQYF,TRBJ2-5,NA,TRBV29-1,NA
TGTGCCAGCAGTGATCCCGGGGGATCCTACGAGCAGTACTTC,CASSDPGGSYEQYF,TRBJ2-7,NA,TRBV2,NA
TGTGCCAGCAGCTGGGACGTCAATCTGGAGAATACGCAGTATTTT,CASSWDVNLENTQYF,TRBJ2-3,NA,TRBV6-5,NA
TGTGCCAGCAGCTCACACACAGGGGTACTGGGTGAGCAGTTCTTC,CASSSHTGVLGEQFF,TRBJ2-1,NA,TRBV9,TRBD1
TGTGCCAGCAGCTTCTCAGGGACGCCCTATGGCTACACCTTC,CASSFSGTPYGYTF,TRBJ1-2,NA,TRBV7-2,NA
TGCAGCGTTGAAGATCTAGGCGGTTACAATGAGCAGTTCTTC,CSVEDLGGYNEQFF,TRBJ2-1,NA,TRBV29-1,NA
TGCGCCAGCAGCCCTGGGCTCATAGGGGGACAGCCCCAGCATTTT,CASSPGLIGGQPQHF,TRBJ1-5,NA,TRBV5-1,NA
TGTGCCTGGAGCCGACTTAGAACGAGACAGGGTGGCACTGAAGCTTTCTTT,CAWSRLRTRQGGTEAFF,TRBJ1-1,NA,TRBV30,TRBD1
TGCAGCGTTGATGGGACAGGGTCTAACTATGGCTACACCTTC,CSVDGTGSNYGYTF,TRBJ1-2,few,TRBV29-1,TRBD1
TGTGCCAGCAGTCTAGTAGGAGGAAATGAGCAGTTCTTC,CASSLVGGNEQFF,TRBJ2-1,many,TRBV2,NA
TGCAGCGTTGTAGAACGCCTGAGCTCCTACGAGCAGTACTTC,CSVVERLSSYEQYF,TRBJ2-7,NA,TRBV29-1,NA
TGCGCCAGCAGCCAAGAGGGGGCCATGAACACTGAAGCTTTCTTT,CASSQEGAMNTEAFF,TRBJ1-1,NA,TRBV4-1,NA
TGCAGTGCTAGAACGAACTACGAGCAGTACTTC,CSARTNYEQYF,TRBJ2-7,few,TRBV20-1,NA
TGCGCCAGCAGCCACACAGCTGGGACCCAGGGAAGGAATGAGCAGTTCTTC,CASSHTAGTQGRNEQFF,TRBJ2-1,NA,TRBV5-1,NA
TGTGCCAGCAGTGTTTCTCAGGGGAGGAACACTGAAGCTTTCTTT,CASSVSQGRNTEAFF,TRBJ1-1,NA,TRBV6-1,NA
TGTGCCTGGAGTGTACAGGGAGGGTCACCCCTCCACTTT,CAWSVQGGSPLHF,TRBJ1-6,once,TRBV30,NA
TGCGCCAGCAGCTTGGCAACACCTACCGAGGGCTACACCTTC,CASSLATPTEGYTF,TRBJ1-2,NA,TRBV5-1,NA
TGTGCCACCAGCAGAGATCCGGCGAACACCGGGGAGCTGTTTTTT,CATSRDPANTGELFF,TRBJ2-2,once,TRBV15,NA
TGTGCCAGCAGCTACGGACGGACTAATTCACCCCTCCACTTT,CASSYGRTNSPLHF,TRBJ1-6,NA,TRBV27,NA
TGTGCCTGGAGTACAACCACAGATACGCAGTATTTT,CAWSTTTDTQYF,TRBJ2-3,NA,TRBV30,NA